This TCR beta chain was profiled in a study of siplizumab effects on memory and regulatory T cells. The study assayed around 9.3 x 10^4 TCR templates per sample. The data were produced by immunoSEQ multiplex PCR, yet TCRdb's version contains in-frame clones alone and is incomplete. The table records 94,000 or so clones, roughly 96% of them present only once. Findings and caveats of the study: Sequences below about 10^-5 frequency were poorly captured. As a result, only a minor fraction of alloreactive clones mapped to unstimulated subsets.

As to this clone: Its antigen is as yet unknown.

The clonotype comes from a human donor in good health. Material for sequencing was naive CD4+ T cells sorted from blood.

The CDR3 nucleotides read TGTGCTAGTGGTAATGAAGGGAACACTGAAGCTTTCTTT. This sequence encodes CASGNEGNTEAFF. The chain combines TRBV12-5 with TRBJ1-1; the D is unclear. CDR1 and CDR2 (germline): LGHNT, FRNRAP. Deletions cut 5 bases from V and 1 base from J, with 8 bases between. The CDR3 length is 13 residues.